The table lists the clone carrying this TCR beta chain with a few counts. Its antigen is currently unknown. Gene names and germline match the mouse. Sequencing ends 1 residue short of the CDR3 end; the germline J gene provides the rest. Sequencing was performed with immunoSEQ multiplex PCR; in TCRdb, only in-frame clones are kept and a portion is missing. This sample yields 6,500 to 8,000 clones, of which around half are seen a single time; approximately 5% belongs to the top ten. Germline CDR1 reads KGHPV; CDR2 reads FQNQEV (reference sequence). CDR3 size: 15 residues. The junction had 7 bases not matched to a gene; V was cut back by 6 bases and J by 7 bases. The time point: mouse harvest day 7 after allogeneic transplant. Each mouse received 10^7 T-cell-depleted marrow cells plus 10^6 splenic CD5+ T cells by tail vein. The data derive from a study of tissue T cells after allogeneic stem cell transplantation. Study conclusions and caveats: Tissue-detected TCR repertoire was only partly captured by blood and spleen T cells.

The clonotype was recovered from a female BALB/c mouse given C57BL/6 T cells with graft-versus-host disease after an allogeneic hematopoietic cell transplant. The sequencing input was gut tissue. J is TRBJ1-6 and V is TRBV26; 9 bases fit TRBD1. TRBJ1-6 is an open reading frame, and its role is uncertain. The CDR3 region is CASSPGQGGNSPLYF. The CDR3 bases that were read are TGTGCCAGCAGCCCGGGACAGGGTGGAAATTCGCCCCTCTAC.